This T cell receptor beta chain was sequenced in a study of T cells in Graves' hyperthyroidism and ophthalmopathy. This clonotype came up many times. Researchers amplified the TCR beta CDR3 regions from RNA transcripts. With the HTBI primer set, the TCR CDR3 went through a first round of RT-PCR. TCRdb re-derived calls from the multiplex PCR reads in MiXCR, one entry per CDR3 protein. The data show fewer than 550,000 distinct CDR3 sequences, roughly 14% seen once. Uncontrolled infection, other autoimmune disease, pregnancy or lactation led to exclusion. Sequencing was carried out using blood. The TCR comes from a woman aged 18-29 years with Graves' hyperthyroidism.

This CDR3 reads CASSYSDRVSSYNEQFF. DNA for the CDR3: TGTGCCAGCAGTTACTCTGATAGGGTCAGCTCCTACAATGAGCAGTTCTTC. The V and J genes are TRBV6-6 and TRBJ2-1; the D is unclear. Per germline, CDR1 MNHNY and CDR2 SVGAGI (reference sequence). The CDR3 contains 17 residues. The V end was cut by 0 bases, the J end by 0 bases, with 12 bases between.